The rows below give T cell receptor beta chains drawn from one sample of a study of blood T cell repertoires in COVID-19. Sequencing used immunoSEQ multiplex PCR; TCRdb keeps in-frame clones, though not all of them. The data contain approximately 220,000 clones, around 89% of them singletons. The sequencing sample was made of PBMCs or T cells enriched from blood (not recorded which). Receptor source: a man between 25 and 39 years old who had recovered from COVID-19. Each CDR3 is given with its conserved first and last residue. A D gene is named only where the DNA matches it firmly. Rows give clone size only sometimes, using once, few, many, or a class for an expanded clone.

d_call clone_size j_call v_call cdr3_nt cdr3_aa
NA NA TRBJ1-5 TRBV7-6 TGTGCCAGCAGCTTAGGCCTGGGAGGCAATCAGCCCCAGCATTTT CASSLGLGGNQPQHF
NA NA TRBJ1-1 TRBV5-1 TGCGCCAGCAGCCCCCTGCCTCCGCGCTCGGGGGGAAGGACTGAAGCTTTCTTT CASSPLPPRSGGRTEAFF
NA NA TRBJ2-2 TRBV7-9 TGTGCCAGCAGCTTAGGGCTTCTGGAGCGGGTGTTTTTT CASSLGLLERVFF
TRBD2 NA TRBJ2-5 TRBV5-4 TGTGCCAGCAGCTTGAGGCGTCCGGGAGGGGAGACCCAGTACTTC CASSLRRPGGETQYF
TRBD1 NA TRBJ1-4 TRBV19 TGTGCCAGTAGCGGACAGGATCAAGACGAAAAACTGTTTTTT CASSGQDQDEKLFF
NA NA TRBJ2-7 TRBV9 TGTGCCAGCAGCGTAGGAGGGATTAACGTTTACGAGCAGTACTTC CASSVGGINVYEQYF
NA NA TRBJ1-4 TRBV6-5 TGTGCCAGCAGGGTTTTGCGTGGGCCTAATGAAAAACTGTTTTTT CASRVLRGPNEKLFF
NA NA TRBJ2-2 TRBV2 TGTGCCAGCAGTGAACAGGGGGGCGGGGAGCTGTTTTTT CASSEQGGGELFF
TRBD1 NA TRBJ1-5 TRBV6-2/TRBV6-3 TGTGCCAGCAGCGACAGGGGGCGGAATCAGCCCCAGCATTTT CASSDRGRNQPQHF
NA NA TRBJ1-4 TRBV27 TGTGCCAGCAGTTTTTCGGTAACGAGTAATGAAAAACTGTTTTTT CASSFSVTSNEKLFF
TRBD1 NA TRBJ1-1 TRBV19 TGTGCCAGTAGTAGAGACAGGGGTAATGAAGCTTTCTTT CASSRDRGNEAFF
TRBD1 NA TRBJ1-5 TRBV6-2/TRBV6-3 TGTGCCAGCAGCAGGACAGGAAATAGCAATCAGCCCCAGCATTTT CASSRTGNSNQPQHF
TRBD2 NA TRBJ2-7 TRBV6-5 TGTGCCAGCAGTTACTCGCCTAGCGGGAGCTCCTACGAGCAGTACTTC CASSYSPSGSSYEQYF
NA NA TRBJ1-5 TRBV3-1/TRBV3-2 TGTGCCAGCAGCCAAGACGGAGGTGGGGATCAGCCCCAGCATTTT CASSQDGGGDQPQHF
NA NA TRBJ2-2 TRBV9 TGTGCCAGCAGCCCAAGAGGGGGGGGCAACACCGGGGAGCTGTTTTTT CASSPRGGGNTGELFF
NA few TRBJ2-7 TRBV23-1 TGCGCCAGCAGTCAATCAAAGAAACAGGGCCCCCCCGGAGGTTACGAGCAGTACTTC CASSQSKKQGPPGGYEQYF
NA once TRBJ2-3 TRBV10-1 TGCGCCAGCAGTGAGGACTCCCCAGATACGCAGTATTTT CASSEDSPDTQYF
TRBD2 NA TRBJ2-1 TRBV28 TGTGCCAGCAGTCAATTAGCGGGAGGGGCCTACAATGAGCAGTTCTTC CASSQLAGGAYNEQFF
TRBD1 NA TRBJ1-1 TRBV11-2 TGTGCCAGCAGCCACCCGGGACAGGGGTTGCCTGAAGCTTTCTTT CASSHPGQGLPEAFF
NA NA TRBJ2-1 TRBV29-1 TGCAGTCACCGGCGGAGGGGGGGATCCGGTGAGCAGTTCTTC CSHRRRGGSGEQFF
NA once TRBJ1-5 TRBV19 TGTGCCAGTAGTATTGTTGGGCAAGGGGGAATGCCCCAGCATTTT CASSIVGQGGMPQHF
TRBD1 many TRBJ1-1 TRBV18 TGTGCCAGCTCAAGACAGGGTGCTGAAGCTTTCTTT CASSRQGAEAFF
TRBD1 NA TRBJ1-5 TRBV7-8 TGTGCCAGCAGCCCAGGGGGGCATCAGCCCCAGCATTTT CASSPGGHQPQHF
NA NA TRBJ1-1 TRBV28 TGTGCCAGCAGTTTACCCGTGTGGGGGCTCGCTGAAGCTTTCTTT CASSLPVWGLAEAFF
TRBD2 NA TRBJ2-2 TRBV15 TGTGCCACCAGCAGAGCGGTTTTGACTAGCGGCCTCGGGGAGCTGTTTTTT CATSRAVLTSGLGELFF
NA NA TRBJ1-1 TRBV7-9 TGTGCCAGCAGCCCCGGGGGGCGGCCTGAAGCTTTCTTT CASSPGGRPEAFF
NA NA TRBJ1-2 TRBV3-1/TRBV3-2 TGTGCCAGCAGCCCAAGACTCGACTATGGCTACACCTTC CASSPRLDYGYTF
NA few TRBJ2-5 TRBV4-1 TGCGCCAGCAGCCAAGTGGGCGGGCAAGAGACCCAGTACTTC CASSQVGGQETQYF
NA NA TRBJ1-4 TRBV29-1 TGCAGCGTCGTCAGTGGCCCAGGGGAAAAACTGTTTTTT CSVVSGPGEKLFF
TRBD2 NA TRBJ2-7 TRBV10-2 TGCGCCAGCAGGAAACTGGGACTAGCGGGAGTGAACGAGCAGTACTTC CASRKLGLAGVNEQYF
NA NA TRBJ2-7 TRBV2 TGTGCCAGCAGGGAGGCGACCTACGAGCAGTACTTC CASREATYEQYF
TRBD1 NA TRBJ1-5 TRBV30 TGTGCCTGGAGTTCTCGGACAGGGGGTTTTGGTTTAGTCGGCAATCAGCCCCAGCATTTT CAWSSRTGGFGLVGNQPQHF
NA NA TRBJ1-4 TRBV10-1 TGCGCCAGCAGGCAGGGTGGGACTAATGAAAAACTGTTTTTT CASRQGGTNEKLFF
NA NA TRBJ2-7 TRBV7-8 TGTGCCAGCAGCCTACGAACAGGGACCTTCTACGAGCAGTACTTC CASSLRTGTFYEQYF
NA NA TRBJ2-7 TRBV10-1 TGCGCCAGCAGTGGGGACATTAGCTACGAGCAGTACTTC CASSGDISYEQYF
NA NA TRBJ1-6 TRBV9 TGTGCCAGCAGCGTAGGTTCTCGGGGGAACTCACCCCTCCACTTT CASSVGSRGNSPLHF
TRBD1 NA TRBJ1-1 TRBV7-9 TGTGCCAGCAGCTTAACGGGACAGGGGGCGAACACTGAAGCTTTCTTT CASSLTGQGANTEAFF
NA NA TRBJ1-4 TRBV2 TGTGCCAGCAGTGGACAGCCCACAACTAATGAAAAACTGTTTTTT CASSGQPTTNEKLFF
TRBD2 NA TRBJ2-1 TRBV20-1 TGCAGTGCTAGTCGGCCGGGGGGGCGGGTAAATGAGCAGTTCTTC CSASRPGGRVNEQFF
TRBD1 NA TRBJ2-2 TRBV10-2 TGCGCCAGCAGGGAAGACAGGGGTAACACCGGGGAGCTGTTTTTT CASREDRGNTGELFF
TRBD2 NA TRBJ2-1 TRBV28 TGTGCCAGCAGTTCGGCGCGGGAGTCTAAAGGGAATGAGCAGTTCTTC CASSSARESKGNEQFF
NA NA TRBJ2-3 TRBV18 TGTGCCAGCTCACCAAGTAGGGGGACAGATACGCAGTATTTT CASSPSRGTDTQYF